A single TCR beta chain is shown here with its context. The data were taken from a study of OX40 agonist ivuxolimab in advanced cancers. The CDR3 loop spans 16 amino acids. Looked up from germline, CDR1 is SGHNT and CDR2 is YYREEE (reference sequence). V was pared by 5 bases and J by 8 bases, with 22 bases between. Assay used: immunoSEQ multiplex PCR; TCRdb lists only in-frame clones, some missing. The data contain 100,000 to 150,000 clones, roughly 90% of them singletons. The receptor's source is an adult with an advanced solid tumor such as melanoma, head and neck, liver or kidney cancer. The sequencing used CD4+ or CD8+ T cells sorted from blood, collected in a trial of the OX40 agonist ivuxolimab. The gene calls are TRBV5-4 and TRBJ2-2; D might be TRBD1 or TRBD2, each matching 6 bases. The CDR3 sequence is CASSKGGLLLSGELFF. CDR3 nucleotides: TGTGCCAGCAGTAAAGGGGGACTCCTCCTATCTGGGGAGCTGTTTTTT.